The rows below give T cell receptor beta chains drawn from one sample of a study of blood T cell repertoires in COVID-19. Generated by immunoSEQ multiplex PCR, the TCRdb table keeps only in-frame clones and is missing some. The sample holds tens of thousands of clones, around 88% seen once. Sequenced: peripheral blood. Source of these receptors: an elderly woman with acute or convalescent COVID-19. CDR3s include the opening cysteine and the closing phenylalanine or tryptophan. Fields, in order: J gene, D gene, V gene, clone size, CDR3 DNA, CDR3 protein. A D gene is named only where the DNA matches it firmly. A clone size is listed for some rows: how often the clone was seen (once, few, many), or a class if it is expanded.

TRBJ2-7	.	TRBV14	.	TGTGCCAGCAGCCAAGATAGAGTAATGAGTCCCCAGCAGTACTTC	CASSQDRVMSPQQYF
TRBJ1-5	.	TRBV5-1	.	TGCGCCAGCAGCTTGGAGGGGCGGACCAATCAGCCCCAGCATTTT	CASSLEGRTNQPQHF
TRBJ1-6	.	TRBV12-1	.	TGTGCCAGCAGCTCCCACAGGGGGATCTGTTCACCCCTCCACTTT	CASSSHRGICSPLHF
TRBJ2-1	TRBD2	TRBV7-2	.	TGTGCCAGCAGCACGATAGCGGGCACCTACAATGAGCAGTTCTTC	CASSTIAGTYNEQFF
TRBJ1-2	TRBD1	TRBV6-5	.	TGTGCCAGCAGTTACGACAGGGACTATGGCTACACCTTC	CASSYDRDYGYTF
TRBJ2-6	.	TRBV7-3	.	TGTGCCAGCAGCCCTCTGGGCATGATCACTGGGGCCAACGTCCTGACTTTC	CASSPLGMITGANVLTF
TRBJ2-7	.	TRBV11-2	once	TGTGCCAGCAGCTTAGATCGGAGCAGTGGGGCCTCCGAGCAGTACTTC	CASSLDRSSGASEQYF
TRBJ1-1	.	TRBV10-3	.	TGTGCCATCAGTGTATCGAGGCCCATGAACACTGAAGCTTTCTTT	CAISVSRPMNTEAFF
TRBJ2-5	.	TRBV5-1	.	TGCGCCAGCAGCTTACTAGTCTCTTCCCAAGAGACCCAGTACTTC	CASSLLVSSQETQYF
TRBJ1-4	TRBD1	TRBV19	.	TGTGCCAGTAGTCTCCGGGGACAGACTAATGAAAAACTGTTTTTT	CASSLRGQTNEKLFF
TRBJ1-5	TRBD1	TRBV10-1	.	TGCGCCAGCAGTGAAAAGGGTGGGGACAGATTTTATAGCAATCAGCCCCAGCATTTT	CASSEKGGDRFYSNQPQHF
TRBJ2-2	.	TRBV7-8	.	TGTGCCAGCAGCCCAACGACAGAATTTAACACCGGGGAGCTGTTTTTT	CASSPTTEFNTGELFF
TRBJ1-2	.	TRBV2	once	TGTGCCAGCAGTGAACAATACTATGGCTACACCTTC	CASSEQYYGYTF
TRBJ2-4	.	TRBV7-9	.	TGTGCCAGCAGCTTAGTGGCGGGGACCTTAGCCAAAAACATTCAGTACTTC	CASSLVAGTLAKNIQYF
TRBJ2-7	.	TRBV27	.	TGTGCCAGCAAACTGACGCTGGTAGCGGACTACGTAGAGCAGTACTTC	CASKLTLVADYVEQYF
TRBJ1-5	.	TRBV5-1	.	TGCGCCAGCAGCTTGGGCGGGAGTCAGCCCCAGCATTTT	CASSLGGSQPQHF
TRBJ1-6	.	TRBV4-3	.	TGCGCCAGCAGCCTGGGACATGATGGATCACCCCTCCACTTT	CASSLGHDGSPLHF
TRBJ2-7	.	TRBV4-3	.	TGCGCCAGCAGCCTTAGAGGGCAGGATTACGAGCAGTACTTC	CASSLRGQDYEQYF
TRBJ1-6	.	TRBV7-9	once	TGTGCCAGCAGCTTCTCTAACGATGGTAATTCACCCCTCCACTTT	CASSFSNDGNSPLHF
TRBJ2-6	.	TRBV20-1	.	TGCAGTGCTAGTGGGCAGGGGTTCGGGGCCAACGTCCTGACTTTC	CSASGQGFGANVLTF
TRBJ1-4	TRBD1	TRBV5-1	.	TGCGCCAGCAGCGCAGGAGTCGGGACAGGGAATGAAAAACTGTTTTTT	CASSAGVGTGNEKLFF
TRBJ2-7	.	TRBV3-1/TRBV3-2	.	TGTGCCAGCACCCAGGGGCAGGCCTCCTACGAGCAGTACTTC	CASTQGQASYEQYF
TRBJ1-4	.	TRBV2	.	TGTGCCAGCAGTAAGACAACAACTAATGAAAAACTGTTTTTT	CASSKTTTNEKLFF
TRBJ1-4	.	TRBV6-5	.	TGTGCCAGCAGCTCGGGTTGGACTACGAATGAAAAACTGTTTTTT	CASSSGWTTNEKLFF
TRBJ1-1	.	TRBV2	.	TGTGCCAGCAGAGATCTTCGGGAAGCTTTCTTT	CASRDLREAFF
TRBJ1-5	TRBD1	TRBV19	once	TGTGCCAGTAGTAGACAGGGGGCGGAAAGCAATCAGCCCCAGCATTTT	CASSRQGAESNQPQHF
TRBJ2-3	.	TRBV3-1/TRBV3-2	.	TGTGCCAGCAGCCAAGAGTCGGGAGGGGGCGATACGCAGTATTTT	CASSQESGGGDTQYF
TRBJ2-1	TRBD2	TRBV4-2	.	TGTGCCAGCAGCCAAGCGGGGGGGGGCTCCTACAATGAGCAGTTCTTC	CASSQAGGGSYNEQFF
TRBJ1-2	.	TRBV7-2	.	TGTGCCAGCAGCTTAGGCGGCGCCTCCGCCTATGGCTACACCTTC	CASSLGGASAYGYTF